The 10 T cell receptor beta chains given below trace back to one sample, sequenced in a study of response to subunit inactivated influenza vaccine. TCRdb re-analysed the RT-PCR reads in MiXCR, keeping a single row per CDR3 protein. Found here are approximately 500,000 distinct CDR3 sequences, over 10% of them singletons; the top ten hold 10% to 15%. The starting material was PBMCs from blood, obtained around seven weeks after vaccination. The origin of the receptors is a man between 45 and 60 years old who received an inactivated influenza vaccine.

Comment on this clonotype: This sequence may be a read error, since a much larger clone differs from it by one base. This rearrangement joins TRBV10-3 to TRBJ2-5; TRBD1 is a possible D gene (6 bases). The V end lost 6 bases, the J end lost 5 bases, and 16 bases lay between the germline ends. This CDR3 has 14 amino acids. Germline CDR1 and CDR2: ENHRY and SYGVKD. The CDR3 DNA sequence: TGTGCCATCAGACTAGACAGGCTCCACGAGACCCAGTACTTC. It specifies CAIRLDRLHETQYF.

The chain joins TRBV10-3 to TRBJ2-3; D uncertain. Germline loops: CDR1 ENHRY, CDR2 SYGVKD. CDR3 length equals 18 residues. Deletions cut 0 bases from V and 1 base from J, with 17 bases between. This chain's CDR3 is CAISESWFAGGGTDTQYF. CDR3 DNA: TGTGCCATCAGTGAGTCGTGGTTTGCCGGTGGCGGCACAGATACGCAGTATTTT.

Only a few counts were recorded for this clonotype. The chain uses TRBV3-1 and TRBJ2-7, with TRBD1 identical over 11 bases. This CDR3 is built from 16 residues. Germline-derived CDR1 and CDR2 are LGHDT and YNNKEL (reference sequence). The ends lost 3 bases at V and 2 bases at J; junction bases unmatched: 6. The CDR3 region has the DNA TGTGCCAGCAGCCATGCCGGGACAGGGGGAACCTACGAGCAGTACTTC. Protein sequence: CASSHAGTGGTYEQYF.

Only a few counts were recorded for this clonotype. The chain employs TRBV20-1 and TRBJ2-6; D gene unclear. The CDR3 sequence is 16 residues long. V was pared by 2 bases and J by 0 bases, with 11 bases between. Germline-derived CDR1 and CDR2 are DFQATT and SNEGSKA (reference sequence). This CDR3 reads CSARQYQNSGANVLTF. CDR3 DNA: TGCAGTGCTAGACAATACCAGAACTCTGGGGCCAACGTCCTGACTTTC.

This clonotype was counted only a few times. The chain has TRBV20-1 and TRBJ2-7; D not resolved. V shed 3 bases and J shed 1 base, with 7 bases lying between them. Germline V gene sequence: CDR1 DFQATT, CDR2 SNEGSKA (reference sequence). The CDR3 is made up of 12 amino acids. CDR3 residues: CSASPDSYEQYF. CDR3 nucleotides: TGCAGTGCTAGTCCTGATTCCTACGAGCAGTACTTC.

Worth noting for this clonotype: A much bigger clone sits one base away, suggesting this may be a read error. V usage is TRBV20-1 and J usage is TRBJ1-1; perhaps TRBD1 as D (5 bases). Germline V gene sequence: CDR1 DFQATT, CDR2 SNEGSKA (reference sequence). Trimming took off 1 base at V and 5 bases at J, with 17 bases between the two ends. The CDR3 is 15 amino acids. The chain's CDR3 is CSARASGWKCTEAFF. CDR3 nucleotide sequence: TGCAGTGCTAGAGCCTCAGGGTGGAAGTGTACTGAAGCTTTCTTT.

The table lists this clonotype with a few counts. The chain uses TRBV4-2 and TRBJ2-7; TRBD2 matches 8 bases. The trim removed 4 bases at V and 3 bases at J, leaving 23 bases unmatched. This CDR3 spans 20 amino acids. Germline V gives CDR1 LGHNA, CDR2 YNFKEQ. Here the CDR3 DNA reads TGTGCCAGCAGCCGGGGAGACTCGGACTGGGGGCTAGCGGGTAACTACGAGCAGTACTTC. It specifies CASSRGDSDWGLAGNYEQYF.

This clonotype was detected only a few times. The chain couples TRBV20-1 to TRBJ2-7; a possible D gene is TRBD1 (8 bases). Trimming removed 0 bases at V and 7 bases at J, with 16 bases between. Germline lookup yields CDR1 DFQATT and CDR2 SNEGSKA (reference sequence). The CDR3 loop spans 14 amino acids. CDR3 in amino acids: CSARDNNRGGEQYF. DNA for the CDR3: TGCAGTGCTAGAGATAATAACAGGGGGGGTGAGCAGTACTTC.

The sample holds a few counts of this clonotype. The rearrangement links TRBV9 to TRBJ2-7; possible D gene TRBD1, 6 bases. Germline lookup yields CDR1 SGDLS and CDR2 YYNGEE. The CDR3 consists of 14 residues. With 5 bases removed from V and 2 bases from J, the gap between germline ends came to 14 bases. In DNA, the CDR3 is TGTGCCAGCAGTCGGACAGATTCAACCTACGAGCAGTACTTC. Translating it yields CASSRTDSTYEQYF.

The chain has TRBV9 and TRBJ2-1; TRBD2 aligns across 7 bases. The germline V gene has CDR1 SGDLS and CDR2 YYNGEE. The V gene end was trimmed by 0 bases and the J gene end by 2 bases; junction bases not matched to a gene: 2. CDR3 length equals 15 residues. CDR3 residues: CASSVAREPYNEQFF. The DNA for the CDR3 is TGTGCCAGCAGCGTAGCGCGGGAGCCCTACAATGAGCAGTTCTTC.